This T cell receptor beta chain comes out of a study of cytomegalovirus exposure and HLA in healthy donors. Germline V lookup: CDR1 KGHSH, CDR2 LQKENI. The V end lost 8 bases, the J end lost 6 bases, and 13 bases lay between the germline ends. The CDR3 totals 13 residues. TCRdb's table, derived via immunoSEQ multiplex PCR, lists solely in-frame clones and lacks some. The data contain 150,000 or so clones, 75% to 90% of them singletons. The source material was PBMCs. This clonotype was sampled from a man aged 18 to 29 in good health and CMV-seropositive. V gene TRBV18 combines with J gene TRBJ2-2; possible D gene TRBD1, 6 bases. In DNA form, the CDR3 reads TGTGCCAGCCGAGGGGGATCCGCCGGGGAGCTGTTTTTT. It codes for CASRGGSAGELFF.